This passage covers 6 T cell receptor beta chains from one sample sequenced in a study of regulatory T cells in long-lasting Graves disease. TCR beta libraries were built with iRepertoire HTBI primers and Arm-PCR of CDR3 regions. TCRdb itself ran the multiplex PCR reads through MiXCR, one entry per CDR3 protein. The data show about 470,000 distinct CDR3 sequences, 14% to 15% seen once. Documented time point: newly diagnosed GD, antithyroid drugs for less than 3 months. Extracted PBMC RNA gave rise to the TCR library. This same sample was also part of a study on T cells in Graves' hyperthyroidism and ophthalmopathy.

This specimen consisted of peripheral blood mononuclear cells (PBMCs), obtained at new diagnosis, from a patient treated with antithyroid drugs. These receptors were collected from a woman in her twenties or thirties with Graves disease.

This clonotype was counted ten times or more. The chain has TRBV19 and TRBJ2-7, with D tentatively TRBD1 (5 bases). This CDR3 spans 14 amino acids. Trimming removed 6 bases at V and 7 bases at J, with 19 bases between. CDR1 LNHDA and CDR2 SQIVND come from the germline V gene (reference sequence). The CDR3 DNA reads TGTGCCAGTAGGTTTTACGACAGTCTTGGGGAGCAGTACTTC. Translation: CASRFYDSLGEQYF.

The rearrangement links TRBV5-1 to TRBJ2-1; possibly TRBD2 for D (5 bases). The CDR3 is 13 residues long. V was clipped by 0 bases and J by 7 bases, with 8 bases between them. CDR1 is SGHRS and CDR2 is YFSETQ in the germline V gene. In DNA, the CDR3 is TGCGCCAGCAGCTTGGGAGGGCCGAATGAGCAGTTCTTC. It encodes CASSLGGPNEQFF.

The V and J genes are TRBV27 and TRBJ1-2; 10 nucleotides match TRBD1. Germline loops: CDR1 MNHEY, CDR2 SMNVEV (reference sequence). The J segment lost 4 bases and the V segment lost 5 bases, leaving 4 bases of the junction unmatched. The CDR3 is 14 residues long. In nucleotides, the CDR3 is TGTGCCAGCAGTAAGACAGGGGGCGCCTATGGCTACACCTTC. This encodes CASSKTGGAYGYTF.

The chain couples TRBV19 to TRBJ2-1; unclear D gene. V lost 2 bases and J lost 6, with 5 bases in between. The CDR3 consists of 12 residues. CDR1 is LNHDA and CDR2 is SQIVND in the germline V gene (reference sequence). In nucleotides, the CDR3 is TGTGCCAGTAGTATACAGGCCAATGAGCAGTTCTTC. As protein: CASSIQANEQFF.

This clonotype appeared many times. The J gene is TRBJ2-1, the V gene TRBV9; D ambiguous. CDR3 size: 14 residues. Trimming stripped 3 bases from V and 8 bases from J, with 15 bases between. Germline lookup yields CDR1 SGDLS and CDR2 YYNGEE. In DNA, the CDR3 is TGTGCCAGCAGCGCGCAGTCGAGTGGGCATGAGCAGTTCTTC. Its protein product is CASSAQSSGHEQFF.

This clonotype was observed a few times. V and J are TRBV5-1 and TRBJ2-7; 11 nucleotides match TRBD2. With 3 bases clipped from V and 3 bases from J, the junction kept 2 bases outside the gene matches. Germline V lookup: CDR1 SGHRS, CDR2 YFSETQ. The CDR3 has 14 residues. The CDR3 here is CASSSGLADYEQYF. For the CDR3, the DNA is TGCGCCAGCAGCTCGGGACTAGCGGACTACGAGCAGTACTTC.